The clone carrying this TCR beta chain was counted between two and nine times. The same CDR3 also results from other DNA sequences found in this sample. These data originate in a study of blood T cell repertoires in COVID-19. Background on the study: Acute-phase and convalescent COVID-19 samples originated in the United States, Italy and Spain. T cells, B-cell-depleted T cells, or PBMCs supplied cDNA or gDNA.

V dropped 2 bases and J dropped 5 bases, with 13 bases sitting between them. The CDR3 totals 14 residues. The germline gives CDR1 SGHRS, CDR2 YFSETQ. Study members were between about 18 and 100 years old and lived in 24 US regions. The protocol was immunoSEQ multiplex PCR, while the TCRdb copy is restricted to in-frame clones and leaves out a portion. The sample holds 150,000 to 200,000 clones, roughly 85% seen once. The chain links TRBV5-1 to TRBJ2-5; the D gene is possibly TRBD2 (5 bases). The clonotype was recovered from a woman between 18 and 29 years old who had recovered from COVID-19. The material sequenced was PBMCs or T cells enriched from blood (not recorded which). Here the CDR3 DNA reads TGCGCCAGCAGCTTCGGAACGACGGGGGAGACCCAGTACTTC. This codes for CASSFGTTGETQYF. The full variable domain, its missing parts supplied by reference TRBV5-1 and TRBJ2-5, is KAGVTQTPRYLIKTRGQQVTLSCSPISGHRSVSWYQQTPGQGLQFLFEYFSETQRNKGNFPGRFSGRQFSNSRSEMNVSTLELGDSALYLCASSFGTTGETQYFGPGTRLLVL.